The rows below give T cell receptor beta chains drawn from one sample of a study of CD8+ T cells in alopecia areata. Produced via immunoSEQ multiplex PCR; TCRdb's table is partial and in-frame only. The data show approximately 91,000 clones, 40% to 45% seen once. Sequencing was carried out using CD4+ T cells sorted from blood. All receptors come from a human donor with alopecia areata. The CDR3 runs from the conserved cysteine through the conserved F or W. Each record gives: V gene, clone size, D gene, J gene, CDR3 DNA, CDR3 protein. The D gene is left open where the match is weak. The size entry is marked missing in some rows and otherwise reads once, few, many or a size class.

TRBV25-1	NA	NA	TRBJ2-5	TGTGCCAGCAACCGGGAGACCCAGTACTTC	CASNRETQYF
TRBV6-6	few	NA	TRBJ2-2	TGTGCCAGCAGCCCCCAGGGCCTGAACACCGGGGAGCTGTTTTTT	CASSPQGLNTGELFF
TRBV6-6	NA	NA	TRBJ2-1	TGTGCCAGCAGTTCGGAACGGGATATTGCCAATGAGCAGTTCTTC	CASSSERDIANEQFF
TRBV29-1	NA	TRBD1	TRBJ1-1	TGCAGCGTTCAACAGACAGGGGCTAACACTGAAGCTTTCTTT	CSVQQTGANTEAFF
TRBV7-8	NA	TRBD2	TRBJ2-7	TGTGCCAGCAGCTTACAACCAGCGGGATACGAGCAGTACTTC	CASSLQPAGYEQYF
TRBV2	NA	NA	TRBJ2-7	TGTGCCAGCGTCAGGGTTGCTAGCCCAATACGTAACGAGCAGTACTTC	CASVRVASPIRNEQYF
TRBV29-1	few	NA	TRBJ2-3	TGCAGCGTTGGAGGGACTCCCAGACGAGATACGCAGTATTTT	CSVGGTPRRDTQYF
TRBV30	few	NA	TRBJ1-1	TGTGCCTGGGCAAGGGGTTATGAAGCTTTCTTT	CAWARGYEAFF
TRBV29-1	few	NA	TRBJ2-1	TGCAGCGTCGTACGGACGACTAATGAGCAGTTCTTC	CSVVRTTNEQFF
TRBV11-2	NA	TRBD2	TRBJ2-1	TGTGCCAGCAGCTCCGCCCCGAAACTAGCGGTTTACAATGAGCAGTTCTTC	CASSSAPKLAVYNEQFF
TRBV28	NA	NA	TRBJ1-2	TGTGCCAGCAGACAGGGTGGCTACACCTTC	CASRQGGYTF
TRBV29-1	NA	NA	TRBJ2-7	TGCAGCGTTGAATTGAGCTCCTACGAGCAGTACTTC	CSVELSSYEQYF
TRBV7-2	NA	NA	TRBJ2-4	TGTGCCAGCAGCCGATCAGGGGTGGGAAACATTCAGTACTTC	CASSRSGVGNIQYF
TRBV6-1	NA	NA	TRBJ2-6	TGTGCCAGCAGTGACGGAAGTGGTTCTGGGGCCAACGTCCTGACTTTC	CASSDGSGSGANVLTF
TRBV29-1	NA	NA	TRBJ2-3	TGCAGCGTTGAAGTTGTAGCTAGCACAGATACGCAGTATTTT	CSVEVVASTDTQYF
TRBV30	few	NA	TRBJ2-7	TGTGCCTGGAGTCGAAGCTCCTACGAGCAGTACTTC	CAWSRSSYEQYF
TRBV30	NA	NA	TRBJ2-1	TGTGCCCGGAGCTACGATGCCTACAATGAGCAGTTCTTC	CARSYDAYNEQFF
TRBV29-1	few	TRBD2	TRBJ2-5	TGCAGCGCCCGCCAGGCTAGCGGGGGAGTATGGACCCAGTACTTC	CSARQASGGVWTQYF
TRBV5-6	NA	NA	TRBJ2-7	TGTGCCAGCAGCCCGATGGGGGCCTACGAGCAGTACTTC	CASSPMGAYEQYF
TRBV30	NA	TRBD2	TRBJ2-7	TGTGCCTGGAGTGGTGGGACTAGGGGTGAGCAGTACTTC	CAWSGGTRGEQYF
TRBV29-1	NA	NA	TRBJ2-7	TGCAGCGTTGTAGGTCCTAGATCCTACGAGCAGTACTTC	CSVVGPRSYEQYF
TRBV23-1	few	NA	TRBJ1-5	TGCGCCAGCAGTCATTGCAATCAGCCCCAGCATTTT	CASSHCNQPQHF
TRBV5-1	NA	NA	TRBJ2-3	TGCGCCAGCAGCTTGCGGCAGGCGGGAGATACGCAGTATTTT	CASSLRQAGDTQYF
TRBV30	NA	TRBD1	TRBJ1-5	TGTGCCTGGGGACAGGGGGTTGGCAATCAGCCCCAGCATTTT	CAWGQGVGNQPQHF
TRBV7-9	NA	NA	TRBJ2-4	TGTGCCAGCAGCTTTGGTTCGGCGGGAGCCAAAAACATTCAGTACTTC	CASSFGSAGAKNIQYF
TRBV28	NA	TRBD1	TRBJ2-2	TGTGCCAGCACCCCGGCGCCAGGGGGTCCCGGGGAGCTGTTTTTT	CASTPAPGGPGELFF
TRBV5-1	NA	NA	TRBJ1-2	TGCGCCAGCAGCTTGGTAGGGAATGGCTACACCTTC	CASSLVGNGYTF
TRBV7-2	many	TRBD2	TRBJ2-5	TGTGCCAGCAGCACCGTAGCGGGAGGGGATGAGACCCAGTACTTC	CASSTVAGGDETQYF
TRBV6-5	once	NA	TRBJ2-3	TGTGCCAGCAGTTACTCAGGGGGTACTAGCGAATTT	CASSYSGGTSEF
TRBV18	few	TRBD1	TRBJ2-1	TGTGCCAGCTCCCCACGGACAGGGGGTCGGAACAATGAGCAGTTCTTC	CASSPRTGGRNNEQFF
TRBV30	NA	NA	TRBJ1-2	TGTGCCTGGAGTGTACAGATTAGGGGGAATGGCTACACCTTC	CAWSVQIRGNGYTF
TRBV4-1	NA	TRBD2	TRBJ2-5	TGCGCCAGCAGCCCTACGCTCCTCAAGGCTAGCGGGAAAGAAGAGACCCAGTACTTC	CASSPTLLKASGKEETQYF
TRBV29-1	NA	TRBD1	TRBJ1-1	TGCAGCGTAGGACAGGGGAACACTGAAGCTTTCTTT	CSVGQGNTEAFF
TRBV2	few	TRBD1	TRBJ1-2	TGTGCCAGCAGCGCGACGACAGGGCGGGACTATGGCTACACCTTC	CASSATTGRDYGYTF
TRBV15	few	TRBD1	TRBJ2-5	TGTGCCACCAGCAGGGACAGGGAGGCAGAGACCCAGTACTTC	CATSRDREAETQYF
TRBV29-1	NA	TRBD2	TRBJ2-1	TGCAGCGCTCCTCTAGCGGTTGCGTACAATGAGCAGTTCTTC	CSAPLAVAYNEQFF
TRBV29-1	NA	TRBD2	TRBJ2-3	TGCAGCGGGGGGACTAGAACAGATACGCAGTATTTT	CSGGTRTDTQYF
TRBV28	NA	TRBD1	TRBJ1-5	TGTGCCATCCGGACCGGACAGGGCAATCAGCCCCAGCATTTT	CAIRTGQGNQPQHF
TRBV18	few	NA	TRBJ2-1	TGTGCCAGCTCACCCAGGGGTGAGCAGTTCTTC	CASSPRGEQFF
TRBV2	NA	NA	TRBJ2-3	TGTGCCAGCAGTTTCACGGAGGCGGATACGCAGTATTTT	CASSFTEADTQYF
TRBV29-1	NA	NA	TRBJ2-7	TGCAGCGTTGGGGGGAGGCGCGAGCAGTACTTC	CSVGGRREQYF
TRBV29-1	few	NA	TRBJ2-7	TGCAGCGTTGAAGGCCAAGCCGAGCAGTACTTC	CSVEGQAEQYF
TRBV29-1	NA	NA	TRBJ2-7	TGCAGCGTTGCCCCGACAGGCTCCTACGAGCAGTACTTC	CSVAPTGSYEQYF
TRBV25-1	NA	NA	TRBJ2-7	TGTGCCAGCAGTGACTACAGGGACCACGGCGAGCAGTACTTC	CASSDYRDHGEQYF
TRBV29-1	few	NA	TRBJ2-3	TGCAGCGTAGCCAGGGGACCAGATACGCAGTATTTT	CSVARGPDTQYF
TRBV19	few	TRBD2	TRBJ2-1	TGTGCCAGTAGTCCCCGGGCGGGAGGGGTGAATGAGCAGTTCTTC	CASSPRAGGVNEQFF
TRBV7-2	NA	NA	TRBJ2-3	TGTGCCAGCAGCCGACAGTCATCGTGGACAGATACGCAGTATTTT	CASSRQSSWTDTQYF
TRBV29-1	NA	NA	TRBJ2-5	TGCAGCGTTGCGCCAGGCTTGGAGACCCAGTACTTC	CSVAPGLETQYF
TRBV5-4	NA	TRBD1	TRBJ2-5	TGTGCCAGCAGCGCGGGACAGGTCCAAGAGACCCAGTACTTC	CASSAGQVQETQYF
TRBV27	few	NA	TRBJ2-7	TGTGCCAGCAGGTCTCCGTACGAGCAGTACTTC	CASRSPYEQYF
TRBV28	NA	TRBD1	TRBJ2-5	TGTGCCAGCAGCGGGGGACAGGGTGGAGAGACCCAGTACTTC	CASSGGQGGETQYF
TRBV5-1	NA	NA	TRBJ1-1	TGCGCCAGCAGAGAAGGGGGGCACACTGAAGCTTTCTTT	CASREGGHTEAFF
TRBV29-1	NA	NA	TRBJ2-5	TGCAGCGTTAGCCAGGGTAGGACCCAGTACTTC	CSVSQGRTQYF
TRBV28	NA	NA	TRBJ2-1	TGTGCCAGCAGTTTGGTTAGCTCGAGGGGCAATGAGCAGTTCTTC	CASSLVSSRGNEQFF
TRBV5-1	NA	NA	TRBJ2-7	TGCGCCAGCAGCCCCTCGGGGCAGAGCTACGAGCAGTACTTC	CASSPSGQSYEQYF
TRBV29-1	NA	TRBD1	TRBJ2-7	TGCAGCGTAGAGACAGGGGTCAGCTACGAGCAGTACTTC	CSVETGVSYEQYF
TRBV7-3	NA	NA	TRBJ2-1	TGTGCCAGCAGCTCCTCGGGCTCCTACAATGAGCAGTTCTTC	CASSSSGSYNEQFF
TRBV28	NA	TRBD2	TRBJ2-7	TGTGCCAGCAGTTTGGTTGTTTTTGTCGGGACTAATGAGAAACGGAGCTCCTACGAGCAGTACTTC	CASSLVVFVGTNEKRSSYEQYF